Listed here are 16 T cell receptor beta chains from one sample, sequenced in a study of PD-L1 blockade in urothelial cancer. TCRdb keeps only in-frame clones here, not all; method: immunoSEQ multiplex PCR. The sample includes 46,000 or so clones, approximately 83% of them seen just once. Indicated time point: peripheral blood 6 weeks after treatment start. The material was PBMCs, obtained around atezolizumab (anti-PD-L1) treatment. All receptors derive from a man in his sixties with urothelial cancer.

The rearrangement joins TRBV5-6 to TRBJ1-1; 7 bases agree with TRBD1. Germline CDR1 and CDR2: SGHDT and YYEEEE. This CDR3 region has 13 residues. Losses at the gene ends were 4 bases for V and 0 bases for J; bases not matched to a gene: 0. CDR3 region: CASSTGVNTEAFF. Written as DNA, the CDR3 is TGTGCCAGCAGCACAGGGGTGAACACTGAAGCTTTCTTT.

The rearrangement joins TRBV6-1 to TRBJ2-1; maybe TRBD1 (6 bases). The CDR3 is made up of 17 amino acids. V was trimmed by 4 bases and J by 4 bases, leaving 20 bases between them. The germline V gene encodes CDR1 MNHNS and CDR2 SASEGT. CDR3 residues: CASSVQLGQKSYNEQFF. In DNA, the CDR3 is TGTGCCAGCAGTGTCCAGTTGGGACAAAAATCTTACAATGAGCAGTTCTTC.

The chain uses TRBV9 and TRBJ2-5; TRBD2 matches 12 bases. Trimming cost V 7 bases and J 9 bases; bases outside gene matches: 19. This CDR3 is 17 amino acids long. The germline CDR1 and CDR2 sequences are SGDLS and YYNGEE. CDR3 in DNA: TGTGCCAGCCGGGGTGGGCTAGCGGGGGGGTTACAAAAGGCCCAGTACTTC. Translated, it gives CASRGGLAGGLQKAQYF.

CDR3 sequence (DNA): TGTGCCAGCAGTACGACATTCAGGGGCACTGAAGCTTTCTTT. Encoded protein: CASSTTFRGTEAFF. The chain uses TRBV27 and TRBJ1-1, with D possibly being TRBD1 (6 bases). CDR1 MNHEY and CDR2 SMNVEV come from the germline V gene (reference sequence). The CDR3 loop spans 14 amino acids. The V end was cut by 5 bases, the J end by 4 bases, with 14 bases between.

This chain joins TRBV5-6 and TRBJ1-4; no clear D. Per germline, CDR1 SGHDT and CDR2 YYEEEE. Trimming shortened V by 2 bases and J by 0 bases, and 11 bases separated the two germline ends. The CDR3 loop spans 16 amino acids. CDR3 DNA sequence: TGTGCCAGCAGCTTTTGGCCAGGTGCAACTAATGAAAAACTGTTTTTT. Its translation is CASSFWPGATNEKLFF.

The chain joins TRBV19 to TRBJ2-2; D unclear. Germline assignment: CDR1 LNHDA and CDR2 SQIVND (reference sequence). The CDR3 loop spans 15 amino acids. V lost 0 bases and J lost 2, with 7 bases in between. The CDR3 sequence is CASSIDHGNTGELFF. As DNA, the CDR3 is TGTGCCAGTAGTATAGATCACGGTAACACCGGGGAGCTGTTTTTT.

V and J are TRBV10-1 and TRBJ2-7; tentative D call: TRBD2 (6 bases). Trimming removed 3 bases at V and 3 bases at J, with 6 bases between. In germline, CDR1 is WNHNN, CDR2 SYGVQD (reference sequence). The CDR3 is made up of 12 amino acids. For the CDR3, the DNA is TGCGCCAGCAGTGAAGCGGGCTACGAGCAGTACTTC. As protein: CASSEAGYEQYF.

The J gene is TRBJ2-2, the V gene TRBV11-2, with 14 bases aligning to TRBD2. This CDR3 region has 19 residues. The germline V gene encodes CDR1 SGHAT and CDR2 FQNNGV. Trimming removed 3 bases from V and 5 bases from J; junction bases left unmatched: 11. This CDR3 reads CASSFFRLAGGLLTGELFF. The CDR3 nucleotides read TGTGCCAGCAGCTTCTTTCGACTAGCGGGGGGGCTATTAACCGGGGAGCTGTTTTTT.

The V and J genes are TRBV15 and TRBJ1-5; the D is unclear. The V gene lost 1 base and the J gene lost 3 bases, with 7 bases spanning the gap. The CDR3 consists of 14 residues. Germline CDR1 is LNHNV and CDR2 is YYDKDF (reference sequence). CDR3 sequence reads: CATSRARNNQPQHF. The CDR3 coding sequence is TGTGCCACCAGCAGAGCCAGGAACAATCAGCCCCAGCATTTT.

The J gene is TRBJ1-1, the V gene TRBV11-2, with D perhaps matching TRBD1 (6 bases). This CDR3 is built from 17 residues. CDR1 is SGHAT and CDR2 is FQNNGV in the germline V gene. V lost 2 bases to trimming and J lost 3 bases, with 19 bases between them. Here the CDR3 DNA reads TGTGCCAGCAGCTTAATTCGCCCAGGGGTGGGTTACACTGAAGCTTTCTTT. As protein: CASSLIRPGVGYTEAFF.

J is TRBJ2-7 and V is TRBV11-2, with D possibly matching TRBD1 (6 bases). CDR1 and CDR2 from the germline V gene are SGHAT and FQNNGV. This CDR3 has 15 residues. Trimming took off 7 bases at V and 5 bases at J, with 21 bases between the two ends. The CDR3 region has the DNA TGTGCCAGCACCTTTACAGGGAGTCAGGGTGACGAGCAGTACTTC. It codes for CASTFTGSQGDEQYF.

The chain has TRBV14 and TRBJ2-5; TRBD2 is a possible D gene (5 bases). The germline CDR1 and CDR2 sequences are SGHDN and FVKESK. V lost 4 bases to trimming and J lost 1 base, with 13 bases between them. This CDR3 is 15 amino acids long. CDR3: CASSPPARGQETQYF. The CDR3 coding sequence is TGTGCCAGCAGCCCCCCTGCACGGGGCCAAGAGACCCAGTACTTC.

This chain links TRBV2 with TRBJ2-7; maybe TRBD1 (6 bases). Trimming shortened V by 2 bases and J by 2 bases, and 13 bases separated the two germline ends. The CDR3 is 15 amino acids. Germline V gene sequence: CDR1 SNHLY, CDR2 FYNNEI. CDR3: CASSENGQLTYEQYF. The CDR3 DNA reads as TGTGCCAGCAGTGAAAATGGACAGCTTACCTACGAGCAGTACTTC.

Details on this clone: Other DNA sequences from this sample encode an identical CDR3 as well. The V call is TRBV7-2, the J call TRBJ2-1, with D tentatively TRBD2 (7 bases). The V end was cut by 0 bases, the J end by 8 bases, with 11 bases between. Per the germline V gene, CDR1 is SGHTA and CDR2 is FQGNSA. The CDR3 runs to 14 residues. The CDR3 DNA is TGTGCCAGCAGCTTAGCGGGGGGGCCGGATGAGCAGTTCTTC. Protein: CASSLAGGPDEQFF.

Details on this clone: A read error may account for a junction end that differs from germline. The CDR3 spells CASSPTTGGETQYF. The CDR3 DNA is TGTGCTAGCAGCCCAACCACAGGGGGTGAGACCCAGTACTTC. J is TRBJ2-5 and V is TRBV7-7, with 8 bases matching TRBD1. The CDR3 length is 14 residues. Germline V gene lookup returns CDR1 SSHAT and CDR2 FNYEAQ (reference sequence).

This chain joins TRBV5-1 and TRBJ2-3; no definite D call. Trimming cost V 0 bases and J 9 bases, with 14 bases left between them. The CDR3 has 14 amino acids. The germline V gene has CDR1 SGHRS and CDR2 YFSETQ. The CDR3 reads CASSLGTDSETQYF. Here the CDR3 DNA reads TGCGCCAGCAGCTTGGGAACCGACTCCGAAACGCAGTATTTT.